The 29 T cell receptor beta chains listed next were all sequenced from one sample in a study of OX40 agonist ivuxolimab in advanced cancers. Assay: immunoSEQ multiplex PCR; the TCRdb copy retains only in-frame clones and omits some. The sample lists around 60,000 clones, over 80% occurring once. This specimen consisted of CD4+ or CD8+ T cells sorted from blood, obtained in a trial of the OX40 agonist ivuxolimab. These receptors were collected from an adult with an advanced solid tumor such as melanoma, head and neck, liver or kidney cancer.

This clone was found a few times. The V gene is TRBV7-3, the J gene TRBJ2-1; the match to TRBD2 covers 8 bases. Per germline, CDR1 SGHTA and CDR2 FQGTGA. J lost 0 bases, V lost 8 bases, and 12 bases had no gene match. The CDR3 length is 17 residues. For the CDR3, the DNA is TGTGCCAGCGGCGGGGGAACTAGCGGAAGCTCCTACAATGAGCAGTTCTTC. Protein sequence: CASGGGTSGSSYNEQFF.

The J gene is TRBJ2-5, the V gene TRBV5-4; D not resolved. V was pared by 0 bases and J by 3 bases, with 6 bases between. CDR3 size: 13 residues. In germline, CDR1 is SGHNT, CDR2 YYREEE (reference sequence). CDR3 loop: CASSLVGKETQYF. The CDR3 DNA reads TGTGCCAGCAGCTTGGTAGGGAAAGAGACCCAGTACTTC.

The chain recombines TRBV18 with TRBJ2-2, with D perhaps TRBD1 (6 bases). Germline CDR1 KGHSH, CDR2 LQKENI. This CDR3 is 17 amino acids long. V was trimmed by 0 bases and J by 2 bases, leaving 13 bases between them. CDR3 protein: CASSPPRGQINTGELFF. DNA for the CDR3: TGTGCCAGCTCACCACCGCGTGGACAGATTAACACCGGGGAGCTGTTTTTT.

DNA for the CDR3: TGCGCCAGCAGCTTGGGGTGGGTTGCCAACACTGAAGCTTTCTTT. It specifies CASSLGWVANTEAFF. The chain uses TRBV5-1 and TRBJ1-1; D uncertain. Germline loops: CDR1 SGHRS, CDR2 YFSETQ. Trimming took 0 bases from V and 2 from J, leaving 11 bases between them. The CDR3 contains 15 residues.

The genes are TRBV30 and TRBJ1-4; 7 bases map to TRBD1. CDR3 size: 13 residues. With 2 bases clipped from V and 5 bases from J, the junction kept 2 bases outside the gene matches. Germline-derived CDR1 and CDR2 are GTSNPN and SVGIG (reference sequence). In DNA, the CDR3 is TGTGCCTGGAGTAGGGACAGCAATGAAAAACTGTTTTTT. Its protein is CAWSRDSNEKLFF. The full variable domain, completed using reference TRBV30 and TRBJ1-4, is SQTIHQWPATLVQPVGSPLSLECTVEGTSNPNLYWYRQAAGRGLQLLFYSVGIGQISSEVPQNLSASRPQDRQFILSSKKLLLSDSGFYLCAWSRDSNEKLFFGSGTQLSVL.

The rearrangement joins TRBV19 to TRBJ1-5, with D uncertain. The CDR3 has 18 amino acids. Germline lookup yields CDR1 LNHDA and CDR2 SQIVND (reference sequence). The V end lost 4 bases, the J end lost 0 bases, and 19 bases lay between the germline ends. The CDR3 protein is CASSRDIGLANSNQPQHF. CDR3 bases: TGTGCCAGTAGTAGAGACATTGGGCTGGCTAATAGCAATCAGCCCCAGCATTTT.

The J gene is TRBJ2-5, the V gene TRBV5-1; D is possibly TRBD1 or TRBD2 (5 bases each). CDR3 size: 13 residues. Germline V CDR1 and CDR2: SGHRS, YFSETQ. With 5 bases removed from V and 5 bases from J, the gap between germline ends came to 13 bases. The CDR3 DNA reads TGCGCCAGCAGGGGGACGTTTAGGGAGACCCAGTACTTC. Encoded protein: CASRGTFRETQYF.

V usage is TRBV28 and J usage is TRBJ2-3; D call uncertain. The V gene lost 1 base and the J gene lost 7 bases, with 12 bases spanning the gap. The CDR3 covers 14 residues. Germline CDR1 reads MDHEN; CDR2 reads SYDVKM. Here the CDR3 DNA reads TGTGCCAGCAGTTTATTGACGGTCACGAATACGCAGTATTTT. Protein: CASSLLTVTNTQYF.

A single count supports this clone. The chain links TRBV7-9 to TRBJ2-1; D is unresolved. The CDR3 extends over 13 amino acids. Germline CDR1 is SEHNR and CDR2 is FQNEAQ (reference sequence). The V gene lost 4 bases and the J gene lost 6 bases, with 10 bases spanning the gap. The CDR3 loop reads CASSSKGPNEQFF. DNA for the CDR3: TGTGCCAGCAGCTCTAAAGGCCCCAATGAGCAGTTCTTC.

The chain has TRBV5-1 and TRBJ2-7; D is undetermined. Germline V gives CDR1 SGHRS, CDR2 YFSETQ. This CDR3 has 12 residues. V lost 3 bases, J lost 6 bases, and 10 bases lay in between. The CDR3 bases are TGCGCCAGCAGCTCATCCGGTCTCGAGCAGTACTTC. Protein sequence: CASSSSGLEQYF.

This clone has only one observation. CDR3 sequence: CASSSLGAGAHQPQHF. The DNA of the CDR3 is TGTGCCAGCAGTTCCTTAGGGGCAGGGGCCCACCAGCCCCAGCATTTT. The rearrangement uses TRBV28 and TRBJ1-5, with a weak D call TRBD1 (6 bases). With 4 bases removed from V and 7 bases from J, the gap between germline ends came to 20 bases. The germline V gene encodes CDR1 MDHEN and CDR2 SYDVKM. This CDR3 has 16 residues.

This sequence joins TRBV9 and TRBJ2-5; TRBD1 matches 8 bases. The CDR3 has 15 amino acids. The V and J ends lost 2 bases and 5 bases, in that order; junction bases with no gene match: 8. Looked up from germline, CDR1 is SGDLS and CDR2 is YYNGEE. CDR3 sequence: CASSVLGDRTETQYF. CDR3 in DNA: TGTGCCAGCAGCGTCCTAGGGGACAGGACCGAGACCCAGTACTTC.

The rearrangement uses TRBV11-2 and TRBJ2-1; D call uncertain. CDR1 and CDR2 from the germline V gene are SGHAT and FQNNGV. This CDR3 is 11 amino acids long. V dropped 5 bases and J dropped 8 bases, with 7 bases sitting between them. The CDR3 spells CASSAYDEQFF. CDR3 DNA: TGTGCCAGCAGCGCCTATGATGAGCAGTTCTTC.

V and J are TRBV2 and TRBJ1-5; D is unclear. Germline-derived CDR1 and CDR2 are SNHLY and FYNNEI. V shed 4 bases and J shed 4 bases, with 11 bases lying between them. CDR3 length: 14 residues. The CDR3 region has the DNA TGTGCCAGCAGTGCTTTTTTTGGGAATCAGCCCCAGCATTTT. Residues: CASSAFFGNQPQHF.

This clone was counted only a few times. The chain has TRBV15 and TRBJ1-2; tentatively, D is TRBD1 (6 bases). From germline, CDR1 is LNHNV and CDR2 YYDKDF (reference sequence). This CDR3 region has 12 residues. V was shortened by 6 bases and J by 8 bases, with 13 bases between the two germline ends. In DNA form, the CDR3 reads TGTGCCACCAGGGCCCCAGGGGCAGGCTACACCTTC. Protein sequence: CATRAPGAGYTF.

The chain recombines TRBV7-9 with TRBJ2-7, with 14 bases identical to TRBD2. The CDR3 loop spans 16 amino acids. V was clipped by 6 bases and J by 9 bases; unmatched bases: 13. Germline CDR1 and CDR2: SEHNR and FQNEAQ (reference sequence). CDR3 region: CASSRSGTSGSLVQYF. The CDR3 region has the DNA TGTGCCAGCAGTCGTTCGGGGACTAGCGGGAGTTTGGTGCAGTACTTC.

The chain recombines TRBV15 with TRBJ1-2; TRBD1 might be the D (5 bases). CDR1 is LNHNV, CDR2 YYDKDF, per germline (reference sequence). Trimming left V 4 bases short and J 0 bases short, with 15 bases between. This CDR3 region has 16 residues. DNA of the CDR3: TGTGCCACCAGCAAGGGAGGGGCAGCCGCTAACTATGGCTACACCTTC. It is translated as CATSKGGAAANYGYTF. The full variable domain, rest sourced from reference TRBV15 and TRBJ1-2, is DAMVIQNPRYQVTQFGKPVTLSCSQTLNHNVMYWYQQKSSQAPKLLFHYYDKDFNNEADTPDNFQSRRPNTSFCFLDIRSPGLGDTAMYLCATSKGGAAANYGYTFGSGTRLTVV.

This clone was seen more than once but under ten times. V usage is TRBV10-1 and J usage is TRBJ2-3; 13 positions match TRBD2. Losses at the gene ends were 3 bases for V and 5 bases for J; bases not matched to a gene: 8. The CDR3 length is 17 residues. CDR1 is WNHNN and CDR2 is SYGVQD in the germline V gene (reference sequence). The CDR3 region is CASSDGLAGDKGDTQYF. CDR3 DNA sequence: TGCGCCAGCAGTGACGGACTAGCGGGAGATAAGGGAGATACGCAGTATTTT.

The chain combines TRBV14 with TRBJ2-1; TRBD2 aligns across 8 bases. Looked up from germline, CDR1 is SGHDN and CDR2 is FVKESK. The CDR3 is made up of 16 amino acids. V shed 4 bases, J shed 1 base, and the junction held 6 bases outside the gene matches. The CDR3 DNA reads as TGTGCCAGCAGCCCGATCGGGAGGGCGTCCTACAATGAGCAGTTCTTC. Translation: CASSPIGRASYNEQFF. The variable domain in full, with the rest retrieved from reference TRBV14 and TRBJ2-1, is EAGVTQFPSHSVIEKGQTVTLRCDPISGHDNLYWYRRVMGKEIKFLLHFVKESKQDESGMPNNRFLAERTGGTYSTLKVQPAELEDSGVYFCASSPIGRASYNEQFFGPGTRLTVL.

The chain has TRBV6-1 and TRBJ2-1; TRBD2 might be the D (5 bases). The length of the CDR3 is 12 residues. Per the germline V gene, CDR1 is MNHNS and CDR2 is SASEGT. Between the trimmed V and J ends, which lost 5 bases and 8 bases, there was a span of 10 bases. Here the CDR3 reads CASSPMEDEQFF. The CDR3 nucleotides are TGTGCCAGCAGTCCCATGGAGGATGAGCAGTTCTTC.

The rearrangement joins TRBV25-1 to TRBJ2-2; 8 bases line up with TRBD2. Germline CDR1 and CDR2: MGHDK and SYGVNS. V trimming: 1 base; J trimming: 6 bases; junction bases outside the gene matches: 7. The CDR3 consists of 16 residues. CDR3 in amino acids: CASSESSGSFAGELFF. CDR3 nucleotide sequence: TGTGCCAGCAGTGAATCCAGCGGGAGTTTCGCCGGGGAGCTGTTTTTT. Drawing the rest from reference TRBV25-1 and TRBJ2-2, the complete variable domain is EADIYQTPRYLVIGTGKKITLECSQTMGHDKMYWYQQDPGMELHLIHYSYGVNSTEKGDLSSESTVSRIRTEHFPLTLESARPSHTSQYLCASSESSGSFAGELFFGEGSRLTVL.

J is TRBJ2-3 and V is TRBV30, with 8 bases aligning to TRBD1. CDR3 length: 15 amino acids. With V trimmed by 7 bases and J by 3 bases, 12 bases remained unmatched. Germline CDR1 is GTSNPN and CDR2 is SVGIG (reference sequence). The CDR3 loop reads CALDLRGLRTDTQYF. CDR3 DNA sequence: TGTGCCTTGGACCTCAGGGGGCTTAGGACAGATACGCAGTATTTT.

The chain recombines TRBV27 with TRBJ2-1; 8 bases agree with TRBD2. CDR1 is MNHEY, CDR2 SMNVEV, per germline (reference sequence). After removal of 5 bases from V and 7 bases from J, the junction contained 16 bases not matched to a gene. This CDR3 is built from 17 residues. In nucleotides, the CDR3 is TGTGCCAGCAGTCCCAAGGAAAGCGGGAGATCTTATAATGAGCAGTTCTTC. Protein product: CASSPKESGRSYNEQFF.

This chain links TRBV6-4 with TRBJ1-5; the D is unclear. The CDR3 consists of 13 residues. Germline-derived CDR1 and CDR2 are MRHNA and SNTAGT. V lost 3 bases, J lost 7 bases, and 10 bases lay in between. CDR3 sequence reads: CASSEGVGQPQHF. DNA for the CDR3: TGTGCCAGCAGTGAGGGAGTTGGACAGCCCCAGCATTTT.

In the case of this clone: The junction and the germline gene differ at one end; a read error may be behind it. The chain joins TRBV18 to TRBJ1-4; 10 positions match TRBD1. The CDR3 covers 15 residues. CDR1 is KGHSH, CDR2 LQKENI, per germline. CDR3 bases: TGTGCCAGCCCACCACCGGGACAGGGGACTGAAAAACTGTTTTTT. Protein sequence: CASPPPGQGTEKLFF.

The chain uses TRBV9 and TRBJ1-1; D is ambiguous. V was cut by 0 bases and J by 1 base, with 10 bases left in between. CDR1 and CDR2 (germline): SGDLS, YYNGEE. There are 15 residues in the CDR3. The CDR3 DNA sequence: TGTGCCAGCAGCGTAGACGTGGCGTCGAACACTGAAGCTTTCTTT. The encoded protein is CASSVDVASNTEAFF.

This chain links TRBV30 with TRBJ2-3; the match to TRBD1 covers 7 bases. J lost 6 bases, V lost 0 bases, and 0 bases had no gene match. Per the germline V gene, CDR1 is GTSNPN and CDR2 is SVGIG (reference sequence). The CDR3 spans 12 residues. The CDR3: CAWSVQGDTQYF. The CDR3 nucleotides read TGTGCCTGGAGTGTACAGGGGGATACGCAGTATTTT.

The J gene is TRBJ1-2, the V gene TRBV6-1, with D uncertain. Trimming took off 2 bases at V and 2 bases at J, with 3 bases between the two ends. Germline assignment: CDR1 MNHNS and CDR2 SASEGT. This CDR3 has 12 residues. The CDR3 region is CASSEQNYGYTF. The CDR3 bases are TGTGCCAGCAGTGAACAGAACTATGGCTACACCTTC.

The chain has TRBV11-3 and TRBJ1-2; no definite D call. The CDR3 totals 13 residues. V lost 1 base and J lost 6, with 9 bases in between. Germline loops: CDR1 SGHNT, CDR2 YENEEA. CDR3 sequence reads: CASSLACLNGYTF. As DNA, the CDR3 is TGTGCCAGCAGCTTAGCTTGTCTAAATGGCTACACCTTC.